This TCR beta chain comes out of a study of OX40 agonist ivuxolimab in advanced cancers. Study-level information: Patients' therapy was ivuxolimab, an antibody that acts as an agonist of OX40 (CD134). Enrolled patients in dose escalation had cancers that were hepatocellular carcinoma, melanoma, renal cell or head and neck cancer. A mean age of around 63 years, range about 20 to 85, was recorded, and 70% to 85% were male. Treatment received earlier with anti-PD-1, anti-PD-L1 or anti-CTLA-4 agents was allowed, and less than 45% had some.

Assay used: immunoSEQ multiplex PCR; TCRdb lists only in-frame clones, some missing. This sample carries 55,000 to 65,000 clones, 80% to 90% of them seen once, and the ten largest clones take roughly 0.77%. Trimming at V came to 3 bases and at J to 1 base, leaving 9 bases not matched to a gene. The CDR3 consists of 16 residues. From germline, CDR1 is KGHSH and CDR2 LQKENI. This material consisted of CD4+ or CD8+ T cells sorted from blood, taken in a trial of the OX40 agonist ivuxolimab. The rearrangement links TRBV18 to TRBJ2-7; 7 bases are shared with TRBD1. This receptor was taken from an adult with an advanced solid tumor such as melanoma, head and neck, liver or kidney cancer. The CDR3 spells CASSPDRPLRSYEQYF. The DNA of the CDR3 is TGTGCCAGCTCACCGGACAGGCCCTTGAGGTCCTACGAGCAGTACTTC.